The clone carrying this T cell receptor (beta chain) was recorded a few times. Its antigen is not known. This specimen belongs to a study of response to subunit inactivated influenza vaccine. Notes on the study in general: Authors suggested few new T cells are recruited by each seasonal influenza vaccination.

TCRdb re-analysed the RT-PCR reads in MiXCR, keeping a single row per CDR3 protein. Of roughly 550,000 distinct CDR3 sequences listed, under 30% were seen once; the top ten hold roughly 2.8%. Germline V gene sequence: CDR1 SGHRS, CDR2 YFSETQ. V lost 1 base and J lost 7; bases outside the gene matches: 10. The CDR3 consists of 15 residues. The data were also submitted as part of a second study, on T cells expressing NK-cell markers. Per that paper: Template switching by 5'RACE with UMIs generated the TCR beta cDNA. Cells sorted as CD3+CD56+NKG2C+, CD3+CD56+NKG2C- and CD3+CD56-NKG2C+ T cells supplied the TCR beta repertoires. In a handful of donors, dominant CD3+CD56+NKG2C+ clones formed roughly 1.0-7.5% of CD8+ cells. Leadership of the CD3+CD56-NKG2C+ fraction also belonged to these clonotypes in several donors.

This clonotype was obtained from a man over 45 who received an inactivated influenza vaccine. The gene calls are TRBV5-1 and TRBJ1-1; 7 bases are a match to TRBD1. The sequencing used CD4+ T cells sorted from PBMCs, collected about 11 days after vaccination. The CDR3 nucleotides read TGCGCCAGCAGCTTGTGGGACGTAGGGGGCCGTGAAGCTTTCTTT. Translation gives CASSLWDVGGREAFF.